This is a list of T cell receptor beta chains from one sample in a study of blood T cell repertoires in COVID-19. Using immunoSEQ multiplex PCR, the repertoire was profiled, and TCRdb retains in-frame clones only, with some absent. The sample has about 330,000 clones, about 83% seen once. Sequencing was carried out using peripheral blood. The receptors were sampled from a woman between 45 and 65 years old with acute or convalescent COVID-19. The conserved cysteine and the conserved F or W are not part of the CDR3 here.

j_call	v_call	cdr3_aa
TRBJ2-7	TRBV5-1	ASSFTPGSYEQY
TRBJ2-5	TRBV7-3	ASSLDRGETQY
TRBJ2-1	TRBV29-1	SVDGLAYLYNEQF
TRBJ1-1	TRBV13	ASSSYNYRGHTEAF
TRBJ1-2	TRBV6-5	ASRLQGSTNYGYT
TRBJ1-2	TRBV10-3	AISESMIRDGYT
TRBJ1-2	TRBV6-5	ASSYRTGLGYT
TRBJ1-2	TRBV27	ASSPRLLEVYGYT
TRBJ2-3	TRBV5-1	ASSLGLGLDTQY
TRBJ2-7	TRBV5-1	ASSIVVRPSSYEQY
TRBJ1-5	TRBV6-6	ASSYSPGVSNQPQH
TRBJ1-2	TRBV4-1	ASSQRDRHT
TRBJ2-1	TRBV29-1	SVERLARYNEQF
TRBJ2-3	TRBV27	ASSSQFPPDTQY
TRBJ1-6	TRBV4-3	ASSQDGGYNSPLH
TRBJ2-3	TRBV5-1	ASSHGLVARDTQY
TRBJ1-1	TRBV18	ASSPRDRDEAF
TRBJ2-1	TRBV18	ASSPSVGLAPSDNEQF
TRBJ1-2	TRBV4-1	ASSQGPRDWYGYT
TRBJ2-5	TRBV24-1	ATSDGRVPETQY
TRBJ1-1	TRBV28	ASYLTGDTEAF
TRBJ2-2	TRBV4-1	ASSRGTGTSGRRVTRELF
TRBJ1-4	TRBV7-9	ASSLGFGPTEGEKLF
TRBJ2-1	TRBV27	ASSERFQGTSGRASQF